The entry below gives a single TCR beta chain sequence along with its context. Its antigen is not identified. The record originates from a study of cytomegalovirus exposure and HLA in healthy donors. Study results and caveats: Altogether, about 160 TCR beta chains were recorded as cytomegalovirus-associated.

The PCR used 60 Vbeta and 13 Jbeta primers. Clones were read by immunoSEQ multiplex PCR, and TCRdb kept only the in-frame ones, dropping some. The data contain about 180,000 clones, about 77% of them singletons. The V end lost 5 bases, the J end lost 1 base, and 8 bases lay between the germline ends. CDR1 is SEHNR, CDR2 FQNEAQ, per germline (reference sequence). The CDR3 covers 14 residues. The receptor's source is a man in his fifties or sixties in good health and CMV-seronegative. Sequenced sample: PBMCs. The genes are TRBV7-9 and TRBJ2-2, with a weak D call TRBD2 (6 bases). The CDR3 DNA sequence: TGTGCCAGCAGCCGGGACTGGAACACCGGGGAGCTGTTTTTT. It translates to CASSRDWNTGELFF.